This TCR beta chain is drawn from a study of shared clonotypes between healthy human individuals (dated by TCRdb to the early 2020s). Regarding the study in general: A few men and two women, aged 18 to 49 years, made up the cohort. For each donor, three plates each were used for CD4 naive and CD4 memory, two plates were used for CD8 naive, and one plate was used for CD8 memory. Blood TCR repertoires of about five healthy adults were deeply sequenced to estimate repertoire size and the extent of clonotype sharing between individuals. Different laboratories and diverse techniques were used to prepare libraries and sequence TCR repertoires, to increase sequencing depth and limit assay-specific biases. Each donor's leukapheresis produced roughly between roughly 0.94 and 9.5 billion PBMCs. Overall study results and their limits: Only blood was sampled, and tissue TCR repertoires likely differ from those in blood. Pairwise subsampling indicated that sequencing depth was expected to affect the degree of clonotype sharing among donors. Approximately 5% of naive CD4, 3.5% of naive CD8, 2.3% of memory CD4, and approximately 0.4% of memory CD8 clonotypes were shared across several donors. Compared with non-shared clonotypes, clonotypes shared by all four sorted-subset donors had higher generation probabilities. Even with the large sequencing depth, rarefaction of the sorted-subset datasets indicated that sequencing was incomplete. Estimated clonotype richness was generally larger for naive than for memory subsets. The small number of donors limited the genetic and exposure-history diversity represented.

From V the trimming removes 6 bases and from J it removes 4 bases, while the gene matches leave 9 bases of the junction unaccounted for. Spanning cysteine to phenylalanine, the CDR3 consists of 15 amino acids. The sequence is cut down to CDR3 DNA, 45 bases in frame from base 1. The CDR1 and CDR2 encoded by the germline V gene are MDHEN and SYDVKM. CD8 naive samples were CD45RO-negative cells positively selected for CCR7, giving a CD45RA+CCR7+ population that excluded TemRA cells. Healthy HIV-negative adults with no recently reported acute infections or vaccinations were included as donors. Only Caucasian adults living in Nashville, Tennessee, USA were represented among the donors. Blood was collected by leukapheresis, and PBMCs were isolated by Ficoll-Histopaque density gradient centrifugation and then cryopreserved in liquid nitrogen vapor phase. Analytical flow cytometry was used to check the purity and quantity of each magnetically sorted T cell population. From each sorted fraction, genomic DNA was isolated and quantified by UV absorbance on a Nanodrop 2000c.

Using the deep immunoSEQ assay, TCR CDR3 regions were amplified from genomic DNA by multiplex PCR. For each cell subset, the extracted genomic DNA was distributed evenly across all wells of several immunoSEQ 96-well plates, and each plate served as one replicate. Each replicate PCR for sorted subsets received around 210 ng genomic DNA, equal to tens of thousands of T cell genomes. The purified libraries were quantified using a Qubit 3.0 fluorometer, sized with a Bioanalyzer 2100, and then quantified again using the KAPA Library Quantification kit. Each immunoSEQ 96-well plate was sequenced on its own single-read 150-cycle Illumina NextSeq 550 flow cell. The paper's data handling went like this. Because the immunoSEQ output included only junctional sequences and no quality scores, the filtering could not be the same as the filtering used for full-length reads. Sequences were annotated with PyIR, a Python wrapper for IgBLAST v1.9, using IMGT germline references to assign V/J genes and CDR3. Any read was removed if the V/J assignment was weak (E-value above 1e-6), the CDR3 was missing, or the read contained stop codons, out-of-frame junctions, or ambiguous translated residues. V3J clonotypes were defined by identical inferred V gene, J gene, and CDR3 amino acid sequence. Percentage overlap between repertoires was computed as shared unique clonotypes divided by the size of the smaller repertoire. Repertoire richness was assessed with RTK rarefaction, the Chao1 estimator, and Recon v2.1 estimates of unobserved clonotypes. OLGA was used to compute generation probabilities for all TCRbeta clonotypes that the gDNA method yielded from four donors. TCRdb obtained this table from immuneACCESS and retained in-frame rearrangements with V and J assigned. These tables miss some clones; where compared with another copy, unresolved V genes account for less than half of the shortfall, and the remainder is unexplained. The DNA was the basis for D and trimming; V, J and clone size are from that table. The sample table contains roughly 550,000 clones; only one count was recorded for about 95% of them. 0.11% of the sample is held by the ten biggest clonotypes.

On this clone itself: Its cognate antigen has yet to be identified. Base quality data are lacking; no much larger clone is found one base away.

The sequenced material came from naive CD8+ T cells sorted from blood. The intended sense of this specimen's cell subset or site label: CD45RA+CCR7+. The sequence is built from TRBV28 and TRBJ1-1; 9 of the junction bases match TRBD1. This clonotype was obtained from a woman between 25 and 40 years old in good health. At the DNA level, the sequence is TGTGCCAGCAGGTACGGGACAGGGCTGCGCACTGAAGCTTTCTTT. It translates as CASRYGTGLRTEAFF.